One sample yielded the 19 T cell receptor beta chains listed below, sequenced in a study of tumor and adjacent non-tumor tissue in lung cancer. Three rounds of nested PCR, following a modified ARM-PCR protocol, produced the TCRbeta library. TCRdb itself ran the multiplex PCR reads through MiXCR, one entry per CDR3 protein. The sample has about 200,000 distinct CDR3 sequences; around 71% are singletons. No cell sorting was done before RNA was extracted from the tissue. The specimen was lung tumor tissue. The receptors stem from a man between 60 and 75 years old with non-small cell lung cancer.

This chain joins TRBV6-2 or TRBV6-3 and TRBJ2-2; 9 bases line up with TRBD1. With 6 bases clipped from V and 7 bases from J, the junction kept 9 bases outside the gene matches. Germline V gives CDR1 MNHEY, CDR2 SVGEGT. The CDR3 is 15 residues long. This CDR3 is CASRTGTGRNGELFF. In DNA form, the CDR3 reads TGTGCCAGCAGAACTGGGACAGGGCGTAACGGGGAGCTGTTTTTT.

This clonotype showed up just once. This sequence may be a read error, since a much larger clone differs from it by one base. The chain combines TRBV5-5 with TRBJ2-7; D gene unclear. V was pared by 0 bases and J by 0 bases, with 10 bases between. The CDR3 consists of 15 residues. Looked up from germline, CDR1 is SGHKS and CDR2 is YYEKEE (reference sequence). The CDR3 loop is CASSLARWSSYEQYF. CDR3 DNA sequence: TGTGCCAGCAGCTTGGCGAGGTGGAGCTCCTACGAGCAGTACTTC.

For this clonotype: The junction shows a germline mismatch at one end, possibly a read error. The chain combines TRBV6-5 with TRBJ2-5, with D perhaps being TRBD1 or TRBD2 (5 bases each). The germline V gene has CDR1 MNHEY and CDR2 SVGAGI. This CDR3 spans 15 amino acids. The CDR3 region has the DNA TGTGCCAGTAGTTACCAGGGACGGTACCAAGAGACCCGGTACTTC. Amino acid sequence: CASSYQGRYQETRYF.

V gene TRBV11-1 combines with J gene TRBJ2-5; a weak D match, TRBD1 (6 bases). There are 14 residues in the CDR3. The germline CDR1 and CDR2 sequences are SGHAT and FQDESV (reference sequence). Trimming removed 11 bases from V and 3 bases from J, with 19 bases in between. CDR3 coding DNA: TGTGCCGGCAACCTCGACAGGCTAAAAGAGACCCAGTACTTC. Protein product: CAGNLDRLKETQYF.

This rearrangement joins TRBV7-2 to TRBJ1-5; 7 nucleotides line up with TRBD1. The better agreement between TRBJ2-3 and the DNA end casts doubt on the J call. CDR1 and CDR2 from the germline V gene are SGHTA and FQGNSA. The CDR3 is made up of 14 amino acids. DNA for the CDR3: TGTGCCAGCAGCACCCGACAGGGAGATCAGCCCCAGTATTTT. This sequence encodes CASSTRQGDQPQYF.

This clonotype was detected only a few times. The chain uses TRBV4-1 and TRBJ1-3; maybe TRBD1 (5 bases). The germline V and J ends were trimmed by 3 bases and 0 bases, with 15 bases remaining between them. The germline V gene encodes CDR1 MGHRA and CDR2 YSYEKL. This CDR3 is 17 amino acids long. The CDR3 protein is CASSQAGTRSSGNTIYF. CDR3 sequence (DNA): TGCGCCAGCAGCCAGGCCGGGACTAGAAGCTCTGGAAACACCATATATTTT.

As to this clonotype: In this CDR3 the conserved last residue, phenylalanine or tryptophan, is missing, so a read error is likely. The chain employs TRBV14 and TRBJ1-1; possible D gene TRBD1, 5 bases. Germline CDR1 is SGHDN and CDR2 is FVKESK. The CDR3 length is 15 residues. Trimming stripped 4 bases from V and 4 bases from J, with 16 bases between. The chain's CDR3 is CASSPAGVSGTEAFI. In DNA form, the CDR3 reads TGTGCCAGCAGCCCCGCGGGGGTGTCTGGCACTGAAGCTTTCATT.

A word on this clonotype: An end of the junction differs from the germline gene, which may be a read error. This rearrangement joins TRBV5-5 to TRBJ2-4, with a tentative D call TRBD1 (5 bases). In germline, CDR1 is SGHKS, CDR2 YYEKEE (reference sequence). The CDR3 runs to 13 residues. This CDR3 reads CASSGEDKNIQHF. The CDR3 DNA reads TGTGCCAGCAGCGGAGAGGACAAAAACATTCAGCACTTC.

This clonotype was detected a few times. The chain combines TRBV20-1 with TRBJ2-1; maybe TRBD1 (6 bases). V lost 7 bases to trimming and J lost 6 bases, with 22 bases between them. CDR1 and CDR2 from the germline V gene are DFQATT and SNEGSKA (reference sequence). This CDR3 region has 15 residues. The CDR3 nucleotides are TGCAGTGTTCAAAACCCTGGGCAGGGGAGCAATGAGCAGTTCTTC. Its translation is CSVQNPGQGSNEQFF.

On this clonotype itself: Relative to the germline gene, one junction end is altered; a read error may explain this. The chain employs TRBV28 and TRBJ2-1; TRBD2 agrees at 7 bases. CDR3 length equals 14 residues. The germline CDR1 and CDR2 sequences are MDHEN and SYDVKM. CDR3 amino acids: CASSIPGGTNEQFF. The CDR3 coding sequence is TGTGCCAGCAGTATCCCCGGGGGGACGAATGAACAGTTCTTC.

On this clonotype itself: The final CDR3 position lacks the conserved phenylalanine or tryptophan, pointing to a likely read error. The rearrangement uses TRBV12-3 or TRBV12-4 and TRBJ1-6; no clear D. V was shortened by 10 bases and J by 6 bases, with 13 bases between the two germline ends. The CDR3 extends over 13 amino acids. DNA of the CDR3: TGTGCCAACAGAGTCGAGGCTAATTCACCCCTCCACGTT. Translated: CANRVEANSPLHV.

Regarding this clonotype: One base away lies a much larger clone, so this may be a sequencing read error. The chain is built from TRBV29-1 and TRBJ2-7; perhaps D is TRBD1 or TRBD2 (5 bases each). Looked up from germline, CDR1 is SQVTM and CDR2 is ANQGSEA. The CDR3 length is 12 residues. CDR3 in amino acids: CSIMRDRYKQYF. CDR3 in DNA: TGCAGCATAATGAGGGACCGCTACAAGCAGTACTTC.

A word on this clonotype: Germline is not matched at one junction end, which may reflect a read error. The chain recombines TRBV7-8 with TRBJ2-1, with TRBD1 identical over 8 bases. The CDR3 spans 16 residues. The germline CDR1 and CDR2 sequences are SGHVS and FQNEAQ. CDR3 in amino acids: CASSSGQGQAYNEHFF. The DNA for the CDR3 is TGTGCCAGCAGCTCCGGACAGGGACAGGCATACAATGAGCACTTCTTC.

Turning to this clonotype: Compared with germline, one end of the junction differs, possibly owing to a read error. The J gene is TRBJ1-6, the V gene TRBV11-2; no firm D call. The CDR3 runs to 17 residues. The germline V gene has CDR1 SGHAT and CDR2 FQNNGV. The CDR3 nucleotides read TGTGCCAGCAGCCTATACCCCACGGACGCGTTTAAGCCACCCCTCCAATTT. Amino acids: CASSLYPTDAFKPPLQF.

This clonotype was counted only a few times. The genes are TRBV20-1 and TRBJ2-7; D not resolved. V lost 3 bases, J lost 8 bases, and 14 bases lay in between. Germline V CDR1 and CDR2: DFQATT, SNEGSKA (reference sequence). This CDR3 contains 12 residues. The CDR3 DNA reads as TGCAGTGCTAGTGCGGTCACGTACAAGCAGTACTTC. Its translation is CSASAVTYKQYF.

As for this clonotype: A read error may explain this, as a much larger clone is one base away. The chain recombines TRBV20-1 with TRBJ1-1, with D possibly TRBD1 on 6 matching bases. V was pared by 4 bases and J by 4 bases, with 16 bases between. The germline gives CDR1 DFQATT, CDR2 SNEGSKA (reference sequence). The CDR3 totals 14 residues. The CDR3 nucleotides read TGCAGTGCTATAGACCCAGGGGTAGGCACTGAAGCTTTCTTT. It yields the protein CSAIDPGVGTEAFF.

Comment on this clonotype: A much larger clone sits a single nucleotide away, making a read error possible. Without the conserved terminal phenylalanine or tryptophan, this CDR3 likely stems from a read error. The gene calls are TRBV20-1 and TRBJ1-2; no clear D gene. The V end lost 6 bases, the J end lost 5 bases, and 25 bases lay between the germline ends. The CDR3 runs 16 residues. Germline assignment: CDR1 DFQATT and CDR2 SNEGSKA (reference sequence). The CDR3 here is CSATSAQDLMGYGYTL. The DNA of the CDR3 is TGCAGTGCCACATCAGCCCAGGACCTTATGGGATATGGCTACACCTTG.

The CDR3 nucleotides read TGCGCCAGCAGCCTAAGAGACAGGGCTGCTGAGCAGTTCTTC. Protein product: CASSLRDRAAEQFF. The rearrangement joins TRBV5-1 to TRBJ2-1; 7 nucleotides agree with TRBD1. Germline CDR1 and CDR2: SGHRS and YFSETQ. The CDR3 runs 14 residues. The trim removed 4 bases at V and 9 bases at J, leaving 10 bases unmatched.

As regards this clonotype: Compared with germline, one end of the junction differs, possibly owing to a read error. V and J are TRBV6-2 or TRBV6-3 and TRBJ2-2; tentative D call: TRBD2 (5 bases). Germline CDR1 and CDR2: MNHEY and SVGEGT. The CDR3 loop spans 13 amino acids. The CDR3 DNA is TGTACCAGCAGAGCGCGAAATACCGGGGAACTGTTTTTT. Amino acid sequence: CTSRARNTGELFF.